The T cell receptor (beta chain) described here comes from a study of T cell repertoires in cytomegalovirus infection. Study-wide context: Based on public TCR beta signatures, there were indications of CMV infection and of a matching HLA type.

This clonotype was seen many times. What it recognizes is unknown. Via MiXCR, TCRdb re-called the reads, giving one row per CDR3 protein. The repertoire includes about 240,000 distinct CDR3 sequences, 5% to 8.5% of them detected once, and less than 7.5% sits in the top ten. Trimming removed 4 bases at V and 3 bases at J, with 28 bases between. CDR1 and CDR2 (germline): SGHAT, FQNNGV. The CDR3 loop spans 19 amino acids. Findings of the study overall: HLA-C-restricted CMV-specific TCR beta clonotypes prevailed in the ex vivo response. Of the TCR beta families, the public ones yielded a cumulative frequency that identified carriers of CMV plus the relevant HLA.

The chain joins TRBV11-2 to TRBJ2-7; D is possibly TRBD1 (6 bases). This TCR was recovered from a human donor in good health (CMV status not recorded). Some clones in this sample may be carry-over from other donors' samples. Sequenced: PBMCs. The CDR3 sequence: CASSYGDAGTLTIGYEQYF. The CDR3 nucleotides are TGTGCCAGCAGCTACGGCGATGCCGGGACACTCACAATCGGCTACGAGCAGTACTTC. The whole variable domain, remainder taken from reference TRBV11-2 and TRBJ2-7, is EAGVAQSPRYKIIEKRQSVAFWCNPISGHATLYWYQQILGQGPKLLIQFQNNGVVDDSQLPKDRFSAERLKGVDSTLKIQPAKLEDSAVYLCASSYGDAGTLTIGYEQYFGPGTRLTVT.